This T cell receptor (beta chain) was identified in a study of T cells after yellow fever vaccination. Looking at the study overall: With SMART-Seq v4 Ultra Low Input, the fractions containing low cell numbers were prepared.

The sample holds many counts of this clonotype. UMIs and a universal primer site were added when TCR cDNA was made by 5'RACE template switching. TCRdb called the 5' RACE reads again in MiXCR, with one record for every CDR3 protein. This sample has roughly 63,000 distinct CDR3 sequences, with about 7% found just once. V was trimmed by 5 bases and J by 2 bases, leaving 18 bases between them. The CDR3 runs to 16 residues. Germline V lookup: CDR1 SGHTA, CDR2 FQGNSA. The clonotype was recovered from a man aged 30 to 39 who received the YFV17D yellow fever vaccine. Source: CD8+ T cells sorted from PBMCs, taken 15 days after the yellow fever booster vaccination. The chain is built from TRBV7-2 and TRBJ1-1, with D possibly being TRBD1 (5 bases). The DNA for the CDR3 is TGTGCCAGCAGCCGAATCGGGACGGCCTTAAACACTGAAGCTTTCTTT. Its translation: CASSRIGTALNTEAFF.